The next 5 T cell receptor beta chains were all read from a single sample in a study of T cell repertoires in cytomegalovirus infection. One entry per CDR3 protein results from TCRdb running MiXCR on the reads. The sample lists approximately 1,000,000 distinct CDR3 sequences; about 33% were seen once. These receptors' antigens are unknown. Sequencing used cultured CD8+ T cells from PBMCs, obtained from culture after CMV antigen stimulation. The receptors stem from a human donor in good health (CMV status not recorded). Some clones in this sample may be carry-over from other donors' samples.

Many counts were recorded for this clonotype. The chain carries TRBV20-1 and TRBJ2-1; D possibly uses TRBD1 or TRBD2 (6 bases each). CDR3 size: 15 residues. V lost 0 bases and J 3 bases, leaving 12 bases between the germline ends. The germline CDR1 and CDR2 sequences are DFQATT and SNEGSKA (reference sequence). CDR3 sequence reads: CSARDEGGVYNEQFF. The CDR3 region has the DNA TGCAGTGCTAGAGATGAGGGGGGAGTCTACAATGAGCAGTTCTTC.

A few counts support this clonotype. The rearrangement joins TRBV6-5 to TRBJ2-3; TRBD2 might be the D (5 bases). The germline V gene has CDR1 MNHEY and CDR2 SVGAGI. The CDR3 consists of 15 residues. V was clipped by 2 bases and J by 0 bases, with 9 bases between them. The CDR3 nucleotides are TGTGCCAGCAGTTACAGTCAGCGGAGCACAGATACGCAGTATTTT. Protein product: CASSYSQRSTDTQYF.

V is TRBV6-2 or TRBV6-3 and J is TRBJ1-1; D is possibly TRBD1 (6 bases). With 4 bases removed from V and 6 bases from J, the gap between germline ends came to 12 bases. CDR1 MNHEY and CDR2 SVGEGT come from the germline V gene. The CDR3 extends over 13 amino acids. The CDR3 DNA sequence: TGTGCCAGCAGTTGGGGGCTCGTCGCTGAAGCTTTCTTT. Its translation is CASSWGLVAEAFF.

In this sample, this clonotype turned up a few times. The rearrangement uses TRBV5-1 and TRBJ2-1; TRBD2 matches at 9 bases. The CDR3 has 16 residues. V was clipped by 4 bases and J by 8 bases; unmatched bases: 13. Germline assignment: CDR1 SGHRS and CDR2 YFSETQ. CDR3: CASSPLGRGGWDEQFF. The CDR3 nucleotides are TGCGCCAGCAGCCCCCTCGGGCGGGGGGGCTGGGATGAGCAGTTCTTC.

The CDR3 here is CASSQGEVERTEAFF. CDR3 in DNA: TGCGCCAGCAGCCAAGGAGAGGTAGAGAGGACTGAAGCTTTCTTT. The V call is TRBV4-1, the J call TRBJ1-1, with unresolved D. The germline V gene encodes CDR1 MGHRA and CDR2 YSYEKL. V shed 1 base and J shed 5 bases, with 14 bases lying between them. This CDR3 region has 15 residues.